Following are 4 T cell receptor beta chains from one sample sequenced in a study of OX40 agonist ivuxolimab in advanced cancers. Generated by immunoSEQ multiplex PCR, the TCRdb table keeps only in-frame clones and is missing some. The data hold fewer than 95,000 clones, with approximately 90% observed a single time. Specimen: CD4+ or CD8+ T cells sorted from blood, collected in a trial of the OX40 agonist ivuxolimab. Source of these receptors: an adult with an advanced solid tumor such as melanoma, head and neck, liver or kidney cancer.

This clone was recorded only once. The CDR3 protein is CASSVATSGGSSTDTQYF. The CDR3 bases are TGTGCCAGCAGCGTAGCAACTAGCGGGGGCTCTAGCACAGATACGCAGTATTTT. The V and J genes are TRBV9 and TRBJ2-3, with TRBD2 matching over 11 bases. The length of the CDR3 is 18 residues. Germline V gene sequence: CDR1 SGDLS, CDR2 YYNGEE. V shed 0 bases, J shed 0 bases, and the junction held 6 bases outside the gene matches.

The chain has TRBV2 and TRBJ1-1; D possibly corresponds to TRBD1 (6 bases). V was cut by 4 bases and J by 6 bases, with 15 bases left in between. Per germline, CDR1 SNHLY and CDR2 FYNNEI. The CDR3 is made up of 14 amino acids. CDR3 DNA sequence: TGTGCCAGCAGTGTGGCCAGGGGTAGCGCTGAAGCTTTCTTT. As protein: CASSVARGSAEAFF. The full variable domain, completed using reference TRBV2 and TRBJ1-1, is EPEVTQTPSHQVTQMGQEVILRCVPISNHLYFYWYRQILGQKVEFLVSFYNNEISEKSEIFDDQFSVERPDGSNFTLKIRSTKLEDSAMYFCASSVARGSAEAFFGQGTRLTVV.

J is TRBJ2-2 and V is TRBV6-1, with D hard to call. Germline CDR1 and CDR2: MNHNS and SASEGT. This CDR3 spans 14 amino acids. V was clipped by 4 bases and J by 0 bases, with 6 bases between them. The CDR3 DNA follows: TGTGCCAGCAGTGTTTTAGCGAACACCGGGGAGCTGTTTTTT. Translation gives CASSVLANTGELFF.

This clone was counted once. The CDR3 region is CSVVEAGGPQFF. CDR3 bases: TGCAGCGTTGTTGAAGCGGGAGGGCCTCAGTTCTTC. The V gene is TRBV29-1, the J gene TRBJ2-1; TRBD2 matches at 10 bases. The CDR3 sequence is 12 residues long. Germline V lookup: CDR1 SQVTM, CDR2 ANQGSEA. Unmatched junction bases numbered 7, after V lost 4 bases and J lost 13 bases.